Listed below are T cell receptor beta chains from one sample, sequenced in a study of T cells in Graves' hyperthyroidism and ophthalmopathy. TCRdb itself ran the multiplex PCR reads through MiXCR, one entry per CDR3 protein. The sample gives hundreds of thousands of distinct CDR3 sequences, more than 30% of which show up once; 8% to 9% is in the top ten. The source material was blood. The receptors originated from a man aged 18 to 29 with Graves' hyperthyroidism. CDR3s include the opening cysteine and the closing phenylalanine or tryptophan. The D gene is left open where the match is weak. A clone size is listed for some rows: how often the clone was seen (once, few, many), or a class if it is expanded.

j_call | d_call | v_call | clone_size | cdr3_nt | cdr3_aa
TRBJ1-1 | NA | TRBV29-1 | NA | TGCAGCTTGGAGGGAGTAGGGAACACTGAAGCTTTCTTT | CSLEGVGNTEAFF
TRBJ1-5 | TRBD1 | TRBV12-3/TRBV12-4 | NA | TGTGCCAGCAGTCTGACGACAGGGGACAATCAGCCCCAGCATTTT | CASSLTTGDNQPQHF
TRBJ2-6 | NA | TRBV29-1 | many | TGCAGCGTTGTGGGGGTCCTCCCCTCTGGGGCCAACGTCCTGACTTTC | CSVVGVLPSGANVLTF
TRBJ2-7 | NA | TRBV19 | few | TGTGCCAGTACTTCGACGAACGAGCAGTACTTC | CASTSTNEQYF
TRBJ1-6 | NA | TRBV12-3/TRBV12-4 | NA | TGTGCCAGCAGCTTGGACACAAGCAGCTCCTATAATTCACCCCTCCACTTT | CASSLDTSSSYNSPLHF
TRBJ1-6 | NA | TRBV5-6 | many | TGTGCCAGCAGCAAAGGCAGGAATAATTCACCCCTCCACTTT | CASSKGRNNSPLHF
TRBJ1-6 | TRBD1 | TRBV2 | few | TGTGCCAACGGCCGGGACAGGAATTCACCCCTCCACTTT | CANGRDRNSPLHF
TRBJ1-1 | TRBD1 | TRBV28 | few | TGTGCCAGCAGGGTTTTACCTACAGGGGGGACTGAAGCTTTCTTT | CASRVLPTGGTEAFF
TRBJ2-5 | TRBD2 | TRBV7-9 | few | TGTGCCAGCAGCCCCGGGGAGGGGCGGCAAGAGACCCAGTACTTC | CASSPGEGRQETQYF
TRBJ2-5 | NA | TRBV7-8 | NA | TGTGCCAGCAGGGGGGCCCAGTACTTC | CASRGAQYF
TRBJ1-5 | NA | TRBV4-1 | NA | TGCGCCAGCAGCCAAAGTAGGGATCAGCCCCAGCATTTT | CASSQSRDQPQHF
TRBJ1-1 | NA | TRBV6-5 | NA | TGTGCCAGCAATGTGGGGGCGACCACTGAAGCTTTCTTT | CASNVGATTEAFF
TRBJ2-2 | TRBD1 | TRBV24-1 | many | TGTGCCACGACGACAGGGGCGGGCAGCACCGGGGAGCTGTTTTTT | CATTTGAGSTGELFF
TRBJ1-4 | NA | TRBV9 | many | TGTGCCAGCAGCGTGCAACCGGGGGATGAAAAACTGTTTTTT | CASSVQPGDEKLFF
TRBJ2-7 | NA | TRBV7-2 | few | TGTGCCAGCAGCTATAAGGCAGGAAGCGAGCAGTACTTC | CASSYKAGSEQYF